The rows below give T cell receptor beta chains drawn from one sample of a study of regulatory T cells in long-lasting Graves disease. MiXCR, run by TCRdb on the multiplex PCR reads, gives a single entry per CDR3 protein. The sample gives under 500,000 distinct CDR3 sequences, more than 20% of which show up once; 6.5% to 10% is in the top ten. The sample was peripheral blood mononuclear cells (PBMCs), taken when the disease was refractory, from a patient treated with antithyroid drugs. The receptor source for this set is a female donor with Graves disease. Each CDR3 is given with its conserved first and last residue.

J: TRBJ1-1; V: TRBV7-2; CDR3: CASSYRTAVNTEAFF
J: TRBJ2-5; V: TRBV28; CDR3: CASSIPRPTRETQYF
J: TRBJ2-7; V: TRBV7-9; CDR3: CASSFASVYEQYF
J: TRBJ1-6; V: TRBV4-2; CDR3: CASSQDRGKSPLHF
J: TRBJ2-7; V: TRBV7-9; CDR3: CASSLVGGVMDEQYF
J: TRBJ2-3; V: TRBV2; CDR3: CASSRGFSTDTQYF
J: TRBJ2-7; V: TRBV7-9; CDR3: CASSSTKGVYEQYF
J: TRBJ2-7; V: TRBV3-1; CDR3: CASSQVRRDRESYEQYF
J: TRBJ2-5; V: TRBV9; CDR3: CASSVGAGVVRETQYF
J: TRBJ2-5; V: TRBV10-3; CDR3: CAISEELAGGSKETQYF
J: TRBJ2-3; V: TRBV11-2; CDR3: CASSRNREEQYF
J: TRBJ1-1; V: TRBV6-5; CDR3: CASSYKVNTEAFF
J: TRBJ2-5; V: TRBV5-6; CDR3: CASTIRGSWETQYF
J: TRBJ2-7; V: TRBV5-1; CDR3: CASSFLPTSGSYEQYF
J: TRBJ2-7; V: TRBV11-3; CDR3: CASSPGTGGGEQYF
J: TRBJ1-6; V: TRBV14; CDR3: CASSQDETIGSPLHF
J: TRBJ2-1; V: TRBV7-3; CDR3: CASRPTGKHSYNEQFF
J: TRBJ2-5; V: TRBV7-2; CDR3: CASSPDPYEETQYF
J: TRBJ1-1; V: TRBV29-1; CDR3: CSVVGSMMNTEAFF
J: TRBJ2-7; V: TRBV3-1; CDR3: CASSQDAMTPYEQYF
J: TRBJ2-7; V: TRBV7-2; CDR3: CASSLFGGTGLYEQYF
J: TRBJ1-6; V: TRBV6-5; CDR3: CASSYGGTGDSPLHF
J: TRBJ1-2; V: TRBV2; CDR3: CASTRRTGGPRKGGYTF
J: TRBJ1-4; V: TRBV28; CDR3: CASSLDREIEKLFF
J: TRBJ2-7; V: TRBV29-1; CDR3: CSVDRGEEQYF
J: TRBJ1-4; V: TRBV6-2/TRBV6-3; CDR3: CASSYEGPGAEKLFF
J: TRBJ2-7; V: TRBV27; CDR3: CASAHGVLNEQYF
J: TRBJ2-5; V: TRBV6-5; CDR3: CASSYGIGQETQYF
J: TRBJ2-1; V: TRBV29-1; CDR3: CSVLDNEQFF
J: TRBJ1-2; V: TRBV29-1; CDR3: CSVEDLGQGNYGYTF
J: TRBJ2-7; V: TRBV20-1; CDR3: CSADGDDYEQYF
J: TRBJ1-2; V: TRBV12-3/TRBV12-4; CDR3: CATLDRGAGYTF
J: TRBJ2-3; V: TRBV12-3/TRBV12-4; CDR3: CASNRDIPGDTQYF
J: TRBJ2-7; V: TRBV5-1; CDR3: CASRAGTAEQYF
J: TRBJ2-7; V: TRBV29-1; CDR3: CSVVRPEISYEQYF
J: TRBJ2-7; V: TRBV20-1; CDR3: CSAPNIAGDYEQYF
J: TRBJ2-1; V: TRBV20-1; CDR3: CSAKWTNEQFF
J: TRBJ2-2; V: TRBV6-1; CDR3: CASSELVTGELFF
J: TRBJ1-2; V: TRBV28; CDR3: CASSSPGAGNYGYTF
J: TRBJ2-7; V: TRBV27; CDR3: CASKEGGSSYEQYF
J: TRBJ2-7; V: TRBV25-1; CDR3: CASSDGTSAYEQYF
J: TRBJ2-2; V: TRBV6-5; CDR3: CASSYSISGGINTGELFF
J: TRBJ2-7; V: TRBV6-5; CDR3: CASSYTSGGDEQYF
J: TRBJ2-2; V: TRBV9; CDR3: CASSVRGSSTGELFF
J: TRBJ1-1; V: TRBV5-8; CDR3: CASSPRGTGSEAFF
J: TRBJ2-7; V: TRBV2; CDR3: CASSEFGHGSSYEQYF
J: TRBJ2-5; V: TRBV29-1; CDR3: CSVESGNQYF
J: TRBJ2-2; V: TRBV2; CDR3: CASSHGDRPNTGELFF
J: TRBJ2-3; V: TRBV20-1; CDR3: CSASRTTDTQYF
J: TRBJ2-5; V: TRBV3-1; CDR3: CASSGLAGQETQYF
J: TRBJ2-7; V: TRBV7-2; CDR3: CATSPPGTYEQYF
J: TRBJ1-1; V: TRBV10-3; CDR3: CAISSGQMNTEAFF
J: TRBJ2-2; V: TRBV5-5; CDR3: CASSSGTSGFGGELFF
J: TRBJ1-4; V: TRBV28; CDR3: CASSRRRGAEEKLFF
J: TRBJ2-6; V: TRBV6-5; CDR3: CASSYWGSGANVLTF
J: TRBJ2-5; V: TRBV20-1; CDR3: CSARRRGETQYF
J: TRBJ2-7; V: TRBV7-2; CDR3: CASSLPGEQYF
J: TRBJ2-2; V: TRBV12-3/TRBV12-4; CDR3: CASSLDRANTGELFF
J: TRBJ2-7; V: TRBV3-1; CDR3: CASSPRVRGNEQYF